The entry that follows covers one TCR beta chain sequence. Its antigen is still unknown. Germline loops: CDR1 SGDLS, CDR2 YYNGEE. This CDR3 has 12 amino acids. Losses at the gene ends were 4 bases for V and 7 bases for J; bases not matched to a gene: 2. The data were taken from a study of OX40 agonist ivuxolimab in advanced cancers. Study-level information: The study treated patients with ivuxolimab, an agonistic anti-OX40 (CD134) antibody.

The data were produced by immunoSEQ multiplex PCR, yet TCRdb's version contains in-frame clones alone and is incomplete. The sample records about 92,000 clones, roughly 93% being singletons. Regarding the study as a whole: Average numbers of expanded clones were greater in CD8+ T cells than in CD4+.

The chain couples TRBV9 to TRBJ2-4, with 7 positions matching TRBD1. The clonotype originates from an adult with an advanced solid tumor such as melanoma, head and neck, liver or kidney cancer. Specimen: CD4+ or CD8+ T cells sorted from blood, collected in a trial of the OX40 agonist ivuxolimab. The CDR3 DNA is TGTGCCAGCAGCACAGGGGAGAACATTCAGTACTTC. As protein: CASSTGENIQYF.